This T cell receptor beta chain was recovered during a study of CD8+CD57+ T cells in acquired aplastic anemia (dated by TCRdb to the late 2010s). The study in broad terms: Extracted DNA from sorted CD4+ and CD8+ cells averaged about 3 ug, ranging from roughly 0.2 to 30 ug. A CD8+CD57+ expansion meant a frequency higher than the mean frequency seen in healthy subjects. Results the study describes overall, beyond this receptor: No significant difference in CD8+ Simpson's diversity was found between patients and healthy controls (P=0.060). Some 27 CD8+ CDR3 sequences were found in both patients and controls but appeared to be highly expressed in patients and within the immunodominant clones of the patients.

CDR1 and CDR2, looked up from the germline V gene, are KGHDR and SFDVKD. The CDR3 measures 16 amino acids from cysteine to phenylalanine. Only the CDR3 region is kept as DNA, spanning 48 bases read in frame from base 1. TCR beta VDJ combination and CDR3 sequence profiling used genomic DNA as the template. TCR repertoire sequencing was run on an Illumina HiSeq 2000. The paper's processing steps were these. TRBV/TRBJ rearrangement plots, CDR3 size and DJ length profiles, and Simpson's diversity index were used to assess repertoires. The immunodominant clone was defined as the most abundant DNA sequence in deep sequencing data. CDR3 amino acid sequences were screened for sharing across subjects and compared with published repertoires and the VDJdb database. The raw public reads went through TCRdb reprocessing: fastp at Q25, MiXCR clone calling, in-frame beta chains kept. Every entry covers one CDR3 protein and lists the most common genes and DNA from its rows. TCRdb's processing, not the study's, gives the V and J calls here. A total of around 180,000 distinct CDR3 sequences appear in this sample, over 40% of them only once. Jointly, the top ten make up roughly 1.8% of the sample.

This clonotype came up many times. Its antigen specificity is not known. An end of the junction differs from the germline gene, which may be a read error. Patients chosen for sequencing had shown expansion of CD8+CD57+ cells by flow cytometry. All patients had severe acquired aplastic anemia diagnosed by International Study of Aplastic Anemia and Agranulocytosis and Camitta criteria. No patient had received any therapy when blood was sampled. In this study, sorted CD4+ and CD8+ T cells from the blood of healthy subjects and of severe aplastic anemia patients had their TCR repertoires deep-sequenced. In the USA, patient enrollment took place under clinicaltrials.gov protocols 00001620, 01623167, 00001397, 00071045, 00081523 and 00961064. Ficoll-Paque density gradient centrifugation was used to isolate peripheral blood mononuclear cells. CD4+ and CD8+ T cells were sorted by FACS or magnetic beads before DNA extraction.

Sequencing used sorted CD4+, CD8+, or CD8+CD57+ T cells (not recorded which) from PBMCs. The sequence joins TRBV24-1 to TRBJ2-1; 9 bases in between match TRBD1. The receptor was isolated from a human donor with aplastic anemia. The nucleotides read TGTGTCACCAGTGATCCCCACAGGGGGCTAAGCAATGAGCAGTTCTTC. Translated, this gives CVTSDPHRGLSNEQFF.